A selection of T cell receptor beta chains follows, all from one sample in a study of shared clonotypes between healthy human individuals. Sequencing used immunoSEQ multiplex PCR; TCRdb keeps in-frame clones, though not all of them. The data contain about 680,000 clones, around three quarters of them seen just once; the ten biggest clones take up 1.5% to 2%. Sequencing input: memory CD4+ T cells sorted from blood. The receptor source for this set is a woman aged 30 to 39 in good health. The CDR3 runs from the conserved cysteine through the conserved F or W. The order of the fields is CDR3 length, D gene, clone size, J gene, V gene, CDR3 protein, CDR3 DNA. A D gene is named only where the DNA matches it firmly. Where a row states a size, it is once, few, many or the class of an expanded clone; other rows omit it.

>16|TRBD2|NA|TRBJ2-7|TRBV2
CALGGLAGTSSYEQYF
TGTGCCTTAGGGGGGCTAGCGGGGACTAGCTCCTACGAGCAGTACTTC
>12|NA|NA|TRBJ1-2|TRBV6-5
CASSGQPYGYTF
TGTGCCAGCAGTGGACAGCCCTATGGCTACACCTTC
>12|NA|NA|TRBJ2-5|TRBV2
CASSDGLETQYF
TGTGCCAGCAGTGACGGGTTAGAGACCCAGTACTTC
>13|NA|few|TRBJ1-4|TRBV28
CATIDRSNEKLFF
TGTGCCACCATCGACCGAAGCAATGAAAAACTGTTTTTT
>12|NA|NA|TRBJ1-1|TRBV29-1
CSVEKTVAEAFF
TGCAGCGTTGAAAAGACAGTCGCTGAAGCTTTCTTT
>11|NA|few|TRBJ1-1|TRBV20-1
CSASRGTEAFF
TGCAGTGCTAGTAGAGGCACTGAAGCTTTCTTT
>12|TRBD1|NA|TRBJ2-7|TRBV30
CAWQGAINEQYF
TGTGCCTGGCAGGGGGCTATAAACGAGCAGTACTTC
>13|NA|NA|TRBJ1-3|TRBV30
CAWSDVSGNTIYF
TGTGCCTGGAGTGACGTATCTGGAAACACCATATATTTT
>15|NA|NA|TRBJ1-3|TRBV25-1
CASSEYQGTGNTIYF
TGTGCCAGCAGTGAATATCAGGGCACGGGAAACACCATATATTTT
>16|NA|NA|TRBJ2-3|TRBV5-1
CASSLARGRSTDTQYF
TGCGCCAGCAGCTTGGCCCGGGGTCGGAGCACAGATACGCAGTATTTT
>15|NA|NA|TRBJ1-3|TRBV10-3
CAISESGPFGNTIYF
TGTGCCATCAGTGAGTCGGGACCCTTTGGAAACACCATATATTTT
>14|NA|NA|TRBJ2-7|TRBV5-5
CASSLTQLNYEQYF
TGTGCCAGCAGCTTGACACAGCTTAATTACGAGCAGTACTTC
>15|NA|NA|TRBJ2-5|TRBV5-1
CASSLAVRGVETQYF
TGCGCCAGCAGCTTGGCGGTGCGGGGTGTAGAGACCCAGTACTTC
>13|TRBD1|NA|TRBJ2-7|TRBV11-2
CASSADRGYEQYF
TGTGCCAGCAGCGCGGACAGGGGCTACGAGCAGTACTTC
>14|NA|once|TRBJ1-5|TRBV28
CASSFTMGNQPQHF
TGTGCCAGCAGTTTTACGATGGGCAATCAGCCCCAGCATTTT
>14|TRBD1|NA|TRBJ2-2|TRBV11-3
CASSFTGVTGELFF
TGTGCCAGCAGCTTTACAGGGGTAACCGGGGAGCTGTTTTTT
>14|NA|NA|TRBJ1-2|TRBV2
CASRPGRGDYGYTF
TGTGCCAGCAGGCCAGGGAGAGGGGACTATGGCTACACCTTC
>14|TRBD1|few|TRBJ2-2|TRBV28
CASTPGQGTRELFF
TGTGCCAGCACCCCCGGACAGGGGACCAGGGAGCTGTTTTTT
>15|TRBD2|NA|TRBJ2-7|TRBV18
CASSPETSGTYEQYF
TGTGCCAGCTCTCCGGAGACTAGCGGGACGTACGAGCAGTACTTC
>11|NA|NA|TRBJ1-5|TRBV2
CASTGSGPQHF
TGTGCCAGCACCGGTTCAGGGCCCCAGCATTTT
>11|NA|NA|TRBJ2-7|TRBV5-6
CASSLGYEQYF
TGTGCCAGCAGCTTGGGGTACGAGCAGTACTTC
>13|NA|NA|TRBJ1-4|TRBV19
CASSYRGNEKLFF
TGTGCCAGTAGTTACCGGGGTAATGAAAAACTGTTTTTT
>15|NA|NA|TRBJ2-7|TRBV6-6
CASSSRDRPIREQYF
TGTGCCAGCAGTAGCCGGGATAGGCCGATTAGGGAGCAGTACTTC
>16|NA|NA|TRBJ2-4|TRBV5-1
CASSLELGLAKNIQYF
TGCGCCAGCAGCTTGGAGTTGGGTCTAGCCAAAAACATTCAGTACTTC
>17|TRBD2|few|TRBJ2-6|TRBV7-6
CASSLAGGNSGANVLTF
TGTGCCAGCAGCTTAGCGGGAGGGAACTCTGGGGCCAACGTCCTGACTTTC
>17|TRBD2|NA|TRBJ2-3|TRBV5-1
CASSLSPQRGTTDTQYF
TGCGCCAGCAGCCTAAGCCCCCAGCGGGGAACCACAGATACGCAGTATTTT
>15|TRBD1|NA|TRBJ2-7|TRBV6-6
CASSYRTGGFYEQYF
TGTGCCAGCAGTTACCGGACAGGGGGTTTCTACGAGCAGTACTTC
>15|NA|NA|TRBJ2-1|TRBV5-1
CASSLGGNRRNEQFF
TGCGCCAGCAGCTTGGGGGGTAATCGGCGAAATGAGCAGTTCTTC
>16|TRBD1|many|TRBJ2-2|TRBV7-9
CASSQTGGWATGELFF
TGTGCCAGCAGCCAGACAGGGGGTTGGGCGACCGGGGAGCTGTTTTTT
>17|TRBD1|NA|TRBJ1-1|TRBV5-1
CASSLGQGWGTGTEAFF
TGCGCCAGCAGCCTAGGACAGGGATGGGGTACGGGCACTGAAGCTTTCTTT
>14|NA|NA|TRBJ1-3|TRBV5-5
CASSFSSAGNTIYF
TGTGCCAGCAGTTTTAGCTCAGCTGGAAACACCATATATTTT
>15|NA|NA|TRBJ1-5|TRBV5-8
CASSSKAGGNQPQHF
TGTGCCAGCAGCAGTAAAGCGGGTGGCAATCAGCCCCAGCATTTT
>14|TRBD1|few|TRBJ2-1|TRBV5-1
CASSPGTAGNEQFF
TGCGCCAGCAGCCCCGGGACAGCTGGCAATGAGCAGTTCTTC
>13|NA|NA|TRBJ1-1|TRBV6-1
CASFTSGHTEAFF
TGTGCCAGCTTTACATCCGGTCACACTGAAGCTTTCTTT
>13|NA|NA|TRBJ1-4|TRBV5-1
CASSRDKLEKLFF
TGCGCCAGCAGCCGGGACAAATTAGAAAAACTGTTTTTT
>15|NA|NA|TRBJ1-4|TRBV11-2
CASSLDRQTYEKLFF
TGTGCCAGCAGCTTAGATCGGCAGACCTATGAAAAACTGTTTTTT
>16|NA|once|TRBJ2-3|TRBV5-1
CASSLAQGPGTDTQYF
TGCGCCAGCAGCTTGGCCCAGGGGCCCGGCACAGATACGCAGTATTTT